These 8 T cell receptor beta chains share one sample of origin, sequenced in a study of response to subunit inactivated influenza vaccine. MiXCR, applied by TCRdb to the RT-PCR reads, yields one record per CDR3 protein. Of 500,000 to 600,000 distinct CDR3 sequences listed, about 10% are singletons. Separately, the same data were catalogued under a study of T cells expressing NK-cell markers. According to that study: The authors generated TCR beta cDNA through 5'RACE template switching with UMIs.

The sample was PBMCs from blood, taken on the day of vaccination. These receptors were obtained from a man between 45 and 60 years old who received an inactivated influenza vaccine.

The chain couples TRBV29-1 to TRBJ2-1; 7 positions match TRBD2. J lost 5 bases, V lost 3 bases, and 4 bases had no gene match. The germline gives CDR1 SQVTM, CDR2 ANQGSEA. The CDR3 has 13 amino acids. In nucleotides, the CDR3 is TGCAGCGTTGATCCAGCGGGGCACAATGAGCAGTTCTTC. Residues: CSVDPAGHNEQFF.

The DNA of the CDR3 is TGCAGCGTCTCCGGGACTAGCCAAGCTAGCACAGATACGCAGTATTTT. It specifies CSVSGTSQASTDTQYF. The rearrangement joins TRBV29-1 to TRBJ2-3, with 9 bases identical to TRBD2. Per the germline V gene, CDR1 is SQVTM and CDR2 is ANQGSEA. This CDR3 is 16 amino acids long. The V and J ends lost 6 bases and 0 bases, in that order; junction bases with no gene match: 10.

This clonotype was picked up a small number of times. The genes are TRBV12-3 or TRBV12-4 and TRBJ2-3; possibly TRBD1 or TRBD2 for D (6 bases each). This CDR3 spans 16 amino acids. The ends were cut back, 7 bases at V and 2 bases at J, with 19 bases in the middle. CDR3 nucleotides: TGTGCCAGCATCGAGACTAAGGGGGGCCCCACAGATACGCAGTATTTT. It translates to CASIETKGGPTDTQYF.

This clonotype was detected many times. This rearrangement joins TRBV5-1 to TRBJ2-7; 11 bases are a match to TRBD1. This CDR3 contains 14 residues. Germline trimming cut 4 bases from V and 3 bases from J; bases unmatched to any gene: 3. The V gene's germline CDR1 is SGHRS and CDR2 YFSETQ. The CDR3, as DNA: TGCGCCAGCAGCACCGGGACAGGGGGCTACGAGCAGTACTTC. This translates into CASSTGTGGYEQYF.

The CDR3 DNA reads TGTGCCAGCACCAAACTCAGGGGTGGCGAGCAGTACTTC. Encoded protein: CASTKLRGGEQYF. V is TRBV2 and J is TRBJ2-7; the D gene is possibly TRBD1 (6 bases). The CDR3 sequence is 13 residues long. Per germline, CDR1 SNHLY and CDR2 FYNNEI. The V and J ends lost 7 bases and 6 bases respectively, with 16 bases between them. Combining the CDR3 with reference TRBV2 and TRBJ2-7 gives the whole variable domain EPEVTQTPSHQVTQMGQEVILRCVPISNHLYFYWYRQILGQKVEFLVSFYNNEISEKSEIFDDQFSVERPDGSNFTLKIRSTKLEDSAMYFCASTKLRGGEQYFGPGTRLTVT.

The chain is built from TRBV4-3 and TRBJ2-3; D unclear. Germline CDR1 and CDR2: LGHNA and YSLEER. This CDR3 is built from 16 residues. Deletions cut 4 bases from V and 4 bases from J, with 18 bases between. CDR3 region: CASSPSGGFYSDTQYF. In nucleotides, the CDR3 is TGCGCCAGCAGCCCCTCTGGTGGATTCTATTCAGATACGCAGTATTTT.

This clonotype was recorded many times. The J gene is TRBJ2-7, the V gene TRBV7-9; D remains unclear. The V end lost 10 bases, the J end lost 2 bases, and 18 bases lay between the germline ends. Germline V gene data show CDR1 as SEHNR and CDR2 as FQNEAQ (reference sequence). The CDR3 totals 14 residues. In nucleotides, the CDR3 is TGTGCCACCGTCGGCAGATCAACCACCTACGAGCAGTACTTC. Translation gives CATVGRSTTYEQYF. Complete variable domain (other parts from reference TRBV7-9 and TRBJ2-7): DTGVSQNPRHKITKRGQNVTFRCDPISEHNRLYWYRQTLGQGPEFLTYFQNEAQLEKSRLLSDRFSAERPKGSFSTLEIQRTEQGDSAMYLCATVGRSTTYEQYFGPGTRLTVT.

This clonotype has just a few counts. The CDR3 region is CASSLDGDGYEQYF. Here the CDR3 DNA reads TGTGCCAGCAGCTTAGACGGTGACGGTTACGAGCAGTACTTC. This chain uses TRBV7-2 with TRBJ2-7; D unresolved. Germline CDR1 is SGHTA and CDR2 is FQGNSA. The length of the CDR3 is 14 residues. V lost 1 base and J 4 bases, leaving 11 bases between the germline ends.